This T cell receptor (beta chain) was retrieved from a study of blood T cell repertoires in COVID-19. As for the study in general: Specimens from acute and convalescent COVID-19 originated in the United States, Italy and Spain. Nucleic acid was either cDNA or gDNA, and it came from T cells, B-cell-depleted T cells, or PBMCs.

The CDR3 has 14 residues. Germline CDR1 reads SGHRS; CDR2 reads YFSETQ. V dropped 1 base and J dropped 7; count of bases not matched to a gene: 2. The table came from immunoSEQ multiplex PCR; TCRdb's copy has only in-frame clones and leaves some out. The table lists 160,000 or so clones, roughly 78% of them singletons. The TCR sequence derives from a man between 65 and 80 years old with active or convalescent COVID-19. The gene calls are TRBV5-1 and TRBJ1-6; 7 bases line up with TRBD1. Sequenced sample: peripheral blood. CDR3 nucleotide sequence: TGCGCCAGCAGCTTGATGGACAGGAATTCACCCCTCCACTTT. It codes for CASSLMDRNSPLHF.